Listed below are T cell receptor beta chains from one sample, sequenced in a study of regulatory dendritic cells for organ transplantation. These receptors have no identified antigens. Here immunoSEQ multiplex PCR was the method, and the copy in TCRdb shows in-frame clones only, minus some. The table shows roughly 20,000 clones, with about 85% occurring only once. The sample consisted of naive CD4+ T cells from blood cultured with dendritic cells. The receptors shown here come from a human donor in good health. Each CDR3 is given with its conserved first and last residue. The order of the fields is J gene, clone size, D gene, V gene, CDR3 length, CDR3 DNA, CDR3 protein. D genes are given only for firm matches. Clone size is not always given. Where it is, it says once, few, many or a class for expanded clones.

>TRBJ2-3|NA|NA|TRBV11-3|11
TGTGCCAGCAGCTTAGAGGGTCCGCAGTATTTT
CASSLEGPQYF
>TRBJ2-7|NA|TRBD2|TRBV27|14
TGTGCCAGCAGTTTATTGGGGGGGTCGGACGAGCAGTACTTC
CASSLLGGSDEQYF
>TRBJ1-1|NA|NA|TRBV7-2|12
TGTGCCAGCAGCCCACCTTCCTTCAAAGCTTTCTTT
CASSPPSFKAFF
>TRBJ2-5|NA|TRBD1|TRBV6-5|16
TGTGCCAGCAGTTACCCCGGGACAGGGGGCAGAGAGACCCAGTACTTC
CASSYPGTGGRETQYF
>TRBJ2-7|NA|NA|TRBV5-1|13
TGCGCCAGCAGCGATGGGACGGACTACGAGCAGTACTTC
CASSDGTDYEQYF
>TRBJ2-3|NA|TRBD1|TRBV10-3|14
TGTGCCATCAGTGAGGGACAGGGGACAGATACGCAGTATTTT
CAISEGQGTDTQYF
>TRBJ2-5|NA|NA|TRBV10-3|17
TGTGCCATCATCCTTCGGCTGTATACTGGGGGGAAAGAGACCCAGTACTTC
CAIILRLYTGGKETQYF
>TRBJ1-2|few|TRBD1|TRBV28|12
TGTGCCTCGGGACAGGGGGAAGTTAGCTACACCTTC
CASGQGEVSYTF
>TRBJ1-6|NA|NA|TRBV5-8|16
TGTGCCAGCAGCTTGTATTCGGGGGGGGGAAGTTCACCCCTCCACTTT
CASSLYSGGGSSPLHF
>TRBJ2-3|NA|NA|TRBV7-2|15
TGTGCCAGCAGCGACGGAGGGCCGGGGACGGATACGCAGTATTTT
CASSDGGPGTDTQYF
>TRBJ1-3|once|NA|TRBV11-2|16
TGTGCCAGCAGCTTAAATATTAACAGGGCTGGAAACACCATATATTTT
CASSLNINRAGNTIYF
>TRBJ2-7|NA|TRBD2|TRBV20-1|10
TGCAGCTCCGGGACTAGTAAGCAGTACTTC
CSSGTSKQYF
>TRBJ1-3|NA|NA|TRBV7-2|13
TGTGCCAGCAGCTCCATACTCGGAAACACCATATATTTT
CASSSILGNTIYF
>TRBJ1-2|NA|NA|TRBV18|16
TGTGCCAGCTCACCACCGTCGGTGGGGCAAGAAAATGGCTACACCTTC
CASSPPSVGQENGYTF
>TRBJ1-6|NA|NA|TRBV21-1|9
TGTGCCAGCAGATCACCCCTCCACTTT
CASRSPLHF
>TRBJ2-5|NA|NA|TRBV28|12
TGTGCCAGCCATAGCAACCTAGAGACCCAGTACTTC
CASHSNLETQYF
>TRBJ1-1|NA|NA|TRBV19|14
NA
CASSILERRTEAFF
>TRBJ1-5|NA|NA|TRBV21-1|15
TGTGCCAGGGACCGTCGGGGGTATAGCAATCAGCCCCAGCATTTT
CARDRRGYSNQPQHF
>TRBJ1-6|once|NA|TRBV30|13
TGTGCCTGGAGGGCGGGGGTGCCCTCACCCCTCCACTTT
CAWRAGVPSPLHF
>TRBJ1-3|NA|NA|TRBV9|16
TGTGCCAGCAGCGTAGGGAAGGGGGTCTCTGGAAACACCATATATTTT
CASSVGKGVSGNTIYF
>TRBJ2-7|NA|NA|TRBV7-9|12
TGTGCCAGCAGCCCACCCAGTTACGAGCAGTACTTC
CASSPPSYEQYF
>TRBJ2-1|NA|NA|TRBV5-8|17
TGTGCCAGCAGCTTCGAGGTCAGCCTAAGCTCCTACAATGAGCAGTTCTTC
CASSFEVSLSSYNEQFF
>TRBJ1-3|NA|TRBD1|TRBV5-5|15
TGTGCCAGCAGCTCCGACAGGGGAGTCGGAAACACCATATATTTT
CASSSDRGVGNTIYF
>TRBJ2-7|NA|NA|TRBV5-1|13
TGCGCCAGCAGCTTTGGGGGGATGTACGAGCAGTACTTC
CASSFGGMYEQYF
>TRBJ2-7|NA|TRBD2|TRBV6-6|12
TGTGCCAGCAGTAGGACTAGCAGTGAGCAGTACTTC
CASSRTSSEQYF
>TRBJ1-5|NA|NA|TRBV6-5|14
TGTGCCAGCAGTTATTTCGGGCCCAATCAGCCCCAGCATTTT
CASSYFGPNQPQHF
>TRBJ2-1|NA|NA|TRBV30|14
TGTGCCTGGAGTGTCTTAAATACCTACAATGAGCAGTTCTTC
CAWSVLNTYNEQFF
>TRBJ1-1|NA|NA|TRBV30|14
TGTGCCTGGTTGCCGGGACATAGGAACACTGAAGCTTTCTTT
CAWLPGHRNTEAFF
>TRBJ2-5|NA|TRBD1|TRBV2|14
TGTGCCGAGAAGACAGGGCGGACGCAAGAGACCCAGTACTTC
CAEKTGRTQETQYF
>TRBJ1-6|NA|NA|TRBV6-5|13
TGTGCCAGCAAGGACAGCTTCAATTCACCCCTCCACTTT
CASKDSFNSPLHF
>TRBJ1-2|once|NA|TRBV7-9|14
TGTGCCAGCAGCTTAGCGCCGCAGGACTATGGCTACACCTTC
CASSLAPQDYGYTF
>TRBJ2-7|NA|NA|TRBV7-8|16
TGTGCCAGCAGCTTATTCGGCGGGGGCCCCTCCTACGAGCAGTACTTC
CASSLFGGGPSYEQYF
>TRBJ2-2|once|TRBD1|TRBV18|15
TGTGCCAGCTCACAAGGGACAGGGGGCACCGGGGAGCTGTTTTTT
CASSQGTGGTGELFF
>TRBJ2-2|NA|NA|TRBV9|11
TGTGCCAGCAGCGATGGCGGGGAGCTGTTTTTT
CASSDGGELFF
>TRBJ2-3|once|NA|TRBV30|14
TGTGCCTGGTCCCAACCCTCACAACCAGATACGCAGTATTTT
CAWSQPSQPDTQYF
>TRBJ2-5|NA|TRBD2|TRBV6-6|14
TGTGCCAGCAGTTTTTCTAGCGGAGGAGAGACCCAGTACTTC
CASSFSSGGETQYF
>TRBJ2-7|NA|NA|TRBV7-2|14
TGTGCCAGCAGCTTAGAAAGGGGGACCTACGAGCAGTACTTC
CASSLERGTYEQYF
>TRBJ1-4|NA|NA|TRBV5-1|14
TGCGCCAGCAGCTTGGAACGTGATAATGAAAAACTGTTTTTT
CASSLERDNEKLFF
>TRBJ1-3|NA|NA|TRBV7-2|14
TGTGCCAGCATCCAGGAGGGGCTGGGAAACACCATATATTTT
CASIQEGLGNTIYF
>TRBJ1-5|few|NA|TRBV30|11
TGTGCCTGGAGTGAACGGGGGCCCCAGCATTTT
CAWSERGPQHF
>TRBJ1-5|NA|NA|TRBV28|15
TGTGCCAGCGCCTCCGTCGGCAGGCTTTGGGAGCCCCAGCATTTT
CASASVGRLWEPQHF
>TRBJ2-3|NA|NA|TRBV6-1|12
TGTGCCAGCAGTGGGCTCAGTAATACGCAGTATTTT
CASSGLSNTQYF
>TRBJ2-7|NA|TRBD1|TRBV29-1|14
TGCAGCGTAGCCGGGACAGGGGGTATCGACGAGCAGTACTTC
CSVAGTGGIDEQYF
>TRBJ2-1|NA|TRBD2|TRBV4-3|18
TGCGCCAGCAGCCTCTGGACTAGCGGGGGGGTGGGTCGGAATGAGCAGTTCTTC
CASSLWTSGGVGRNEQFF
>TRBJ1-1|NA|NA|TRBV14|14
TGTGCCAGCAGCCAAGGGACAGACTACACTGAAGCTTTCTTT
CASSQGTDYTEAFF
>TRBJ2-3|NA|NA|TRBV7-9|15
TGTGCCAGCAGCTTAGGGTCCCTGGTCACAGATACGCAGTATTTT
CASSLGSLVTDTQYF
>TRBJ1-1|NA|NA|TRBV19|12
TGTGCCAGTAGTATCCGGAACACTGAAGCTTTCTTT
CASSIRNTEAFF
>TRBJ1-3|NA|NA|TRBV9|15
TGTGCCAGCAGCGTAGATGTGAACTCTGGAAACACCATATATTTT
CASSVDVNSGNTIYF
>TRBJ2-5|NA|NA|TRBV7-2|12
TGTGCCAGCAGCTTCTGGGAGGAGACCCAGTACTTC
CASSFWEETQYF
>TRBJ1-5|NA|NA|TRBV5-8|16
TGTGCCAGCAGCCCCGTCCGCGTTGTTAGCAATCAGCCCCAGCATTTT
CASSPVRVVSNQPQHF